These T cell receptor beta chains were read from a single sample in a study of blood T cell repertoires in COVID-19. The protocol was immunoSEQ multiplex PCR, while the TCRdb copy is restricted to in-frame clones and leaves out a portion. The sample holds about 230,000 clones, 75% to 85% seen once. The material sequenced was peripheral blood. These receptor sequences come from a man between 35 and 55 years old who had recovered from COVID-19. The CDR3 runs from the conserved cysteine through the conserved F or W. Each record gives: V gene, D gene, J gene, clone size, CDR3 DNA, CDR3 protein. D genes are given only for firm matches. A row's size may be missing; if present it is once, few, many or a size class.

v_call: TRBV27; d_call: TRBD2; j_call: TRBJ2-1; clone_size: .; cdr3_nt: TGTGCCAGCAGTGGCGGGGGAGGGGCGAGCTCCTACAATGAGCAGTTCTTC; cdr3_aa: CASSGGGGASSYNEQFF
v_call: TRBV18; d_call: .; j_call: TRBJ2-1; clone_size: .; cdr3_nt: TGTGCCAGCTCGCCGACTAGGGATAGTGAGCAGTTCTTC; cdr3_aa: CASSPTRDSEQFF
v_call: TRBV6-4; d_call: TRBD2; j_call: TRBJ2-1; clone_size: once; cdr3_nt: TGTGCCAGCACATCCCCTACGGGGGGGTACAATGAGCAGTTCTTC; cdr3_aa: CASTSPTGGYNEQFF
v_call: TRBV5-6; d_call: .; j_call: TRBJ2-7; clone_size: few; cdr3_nt: TGTGCCAGCAGGTACAGGTACCCGCCGGGCGAGCAGTACTTC; cdr3_aa: CASRYRYPPGEQYF
v_call: TRBV7-2; d_call: TRBD1; j_call: TRBJ2-7; clone_size: .; cdr3_nt: TGTGCCAGCAGCTTAGTAGGGGGCAGGACCTACGAGCAGTACTTC; cdr3_aa: CASSLVGGRTYEQYF
v_call: TRBV6-5; d_call: TRBD1; j_call: TRBJ1-2; clone_size: .; cdr3_nt: TGTGCCAGCAGTTACCAGGGGGCGAGTGGCTACACCTTC; cdr3_aa: CASSYQGASGYTF
v_call: TRBV7-2; d_call: TRBD1; j_call: TRBJ2-1; clone_size: .; cdr3_nt: TGTGCCAGCAGCCTTGGGTGGGACAGGCGATACAATGAGCAGTTCTTC; cdr3_aa: CASSLGWDRRYNEQFF
v_call: TRBV2; d_call: .; j_call: TRBJ1-3; clone_size: .; cdr3_nt: TGTGCCAGCAGTGGGTACAGGGATGATGGAAACACCATATATTTT; cdr3_aa: CASSGYRDDGNTIYF
v_call: TRBV13; d_call: .; j_call: TRBJ2-1; clone_size: few; cdr3_nt: TGTGCCAGCAGCTTAGGGTTTAGCTCCTACAATGAGCAGTTCTTC; cdr3_aa: CASSLGFSSYNEQFF
v_call: TRBV7-9; d_call: TRBD2; j_call: TRBJ2-7; clone_size: .; cdr3_nt: TGTGCCAGCAGCTTAGAGGCTAGCGGGGTCCAGTACTTC; cdr3_aa: CASSLEASGVQYF
v_call: TRBV5-1; d_call: TRBD1; j_call: TRBJ2-1; clone_size: .; cdr3_nt: TGCGCCAGCAGAAGGGACAGCTACAATGAGCAGTTCTTC; cdr3_aa: CASRRDSYNEQFF
v_call: TRBV11-3; d_call: TRBD2; j_call: TRBJ2-3; clone_size: once; cdr3_nt: TGTGCCAGCAGCTTAGGTCGCGGACTAGCGGGGGGCGCAAGCACAGATACGCAGTATTTT; cdr3_aa: CASSLGRGLAGGASTDTQYF
v_call: TRBV11-2; d_call: TRBD1; j_call: TRBJ2-1; clone_size: once; cdr3_nt: TGTGCCAGCAGCATTGACAGGGTGCCCTACAATGAGCAGTTCTTC; cdr3_aa: CASSIDRVPYNEQFF
v_call: TRBV12-3/TRBV12-4; d_call: TRBD1; j_call: TRBJ1-1; clone_size: once; cdr3_nt: TGTGCCAGCAGGGACAGGGCTGAAGCTTTCTTT; cdr3_aa: CASRDRAEAFF
v_call: TRBV5-1; d_call: .; j_call: TRBJ2-2; clone_size: .; cdr3_nt: TGCGCCAGCAGCTTGGGACATATGAACACCGGGGAGCTGTTTTTT; cdr3_aa: CASSLGHMNTGELFF
v_call: TRBV7-2; d_call: .; j_call: TRBJ2-7; clone_size: once; cdr3_nt: TGTGCCAGCAGCTTAGCCGGTCCGACCTACGAGCAGTACTTC; cdr3_aa: CASSLAGPTYEQYF
v_call: TRBV3-1/TRBV3-2; d_call: TRBD1; j_call: TRBJ1-2; clone_size: .; cdr3_nt: TGTGCCAGCAGCGTTACCGGGACAGATTCCGGCTACACCTTC; cdr3_aa: CASSVTGTDSGYTF
v_call: TRBV5-1; d_call: .; j_call: TRBJ2-3; clone_size: .; cdr3_nt: TGCGCCAGCAGCCCCCGGGGTACCACAGATACGCAGTATTTT; cdr3_aa: CASSPRGTTDTQYF
v_call: TRBV28; d_call: .; j_call: TRBJ1-1; clone_size: .; cdr3_nt: TGTGCCAGCAGTTTAAAGACGGTCCCAGGGAACACTGAAGCTTTCTTT; cdr3_aa: CASSLKTVPGNTEAFF
v_call: TRBV10-1; d_call: .; j_call: TRBJ2-4; clone_size: .; cdr3_nt: TGCGCCAGCAGTGAAAGGGGAGCCAAAAACATTCAGTACTTC; cdr3_aa: CASSERGAKNIQYF
v_call: TRBV18; d_call: TRBD1; j_call: TRBJ1-6; clone_size: .; cdr3_nt: TGTGCCAGCTCACCGGTAGGGACAGGGGGCCGGTCACCCCTCCACTTT; cdr3_aa: CASSPVGTGGRSPLHF
v_call: TRBV7-2; d_call: .; j_call: TRBJ2-1; clone_size: .; cdr3_nt: TGTGCCAGCAGCTTACTAGCCTCCTACAATGAGCAGTTCTTC; cdr3_aa: CASSLLASYNEQFF
v_call: TRBV9; d_call: .; j_call: TRBJ1-1; clone_size: .; cdr3_nt: TGTGCCAGCAGCGCACTACACCAAACAGGTCAAGCTTTCTTT; cdr3_aa: CASSALHQTGQAFF
v_call: TRBV19; d_call: .; j_call: TRBJ1-5; clone_size: .; cdr3_nt: TGTGCCAGTAAGGGGGTCAATCAGCCCCAGCATTTT; cdr3_aa: CASKGVNQPQHF
v_call: TRBV2; d_call: TRBD1; j_call: TRBJ2-7; clone_size: .; cdr3_nt: TGTGCCAGTACGCCCGGGACAGGGTACTACGAGCAGTACTTC; cdr3_aa: CASTPGTGYYEQYF
v_call: TRBV18; d_call: .; j_call: TRBJ1-1; clone_size: once; cdr3_nt: TGTGCCAATAAAAAGGGGGGGGACACTGAAGCTTTCTTT; cdr3_aa: CANKKGGDTEAFF
v_call: TRBV6-2/TRBV6-3; d_call: TRBD2; j_call: TRBJ2-3; clone_size: once; cdr3_nt: TGTGCCAGCAGTCAGGGCGGGGGGGACGTGGCGCAGTATTTT; cdr3_aa: CASSQGGGDVAQYF
v_call: TRBV5-1; d_call: .; j_call: TRBJ1-1; clone_size: .; cdr3_nt: TGCGCCAGCAGCTTGGCCTCACAGAGCACTGAAGCTTTCTTT; cdr3_aa: CASSLASQSTEAFF
v_call: TRBV7-2; d_call: .; j_call: TRBJ2-2; clone_size: .; cdr3_nt: TGTGCCAGCAGCTTATTGACTAGAAGCACCGGGGAGCTGTTTTTT; cdr3_aa: CASSLLTRSTGELFF
v_call: TRBV6-2/TRBV6-3; d_call: TRBD1; j_call: TRBJ2-1; clone_size: .; cdr3_nt: TGTGCCAGCAGTTCCCCAGGGATGACAGGGTCAGTGATCGTCTCCTACAATGAGCAGTTCTTC; cdr3_aa: CASSSPGMTGSVIVSYNEQFF
v_call: TRBV5-4; d_call: .; j_call: TRBJ2-3; clone_size: .; cdr3_nt: TGTGCCAGCAGCCTGAAGGGGATTAGCACAGATACGCAGTATTTT; cdr3_aa: CASSLKGISTDTQYF
v_call: TRBV19; d_call: TRBD2; j_call: TRBJ2-1; clone_size: .; cdr3_nt: TGTGCCAGTAGTCTCCGAACTCGGGGGGATGAGCAGTTCTTC; cdr3_aa: CASSLRTRGDEQFF
v_call: TRBV21-1; d_call: .; j_call: TRBJ2-7; clone_size: .; cdr3_nt: TGTGCCAGCATCCCGGGACAGGCAACCTACGAGCAGTACTTC; cdr3_aa: CASIPGQATYEQYF
v_call: TRBV5-4; d_call: .; j_call: TRBJ2-3; clone_size: .; cdr3_nt: TGTGCCAGCAGCTTGGTCGTCCTAACGAACACAGATACGCAGTATTTT; cdr3_aa: CASSLVVLTNTDTQYF
v_call: TRBV11-3; d_call: TRBD2; j_call: TRBJ2-5; clone_size: .; cdr3_nt: TGTGCCAGCAGCCCTATCGGGGGGGCCGGGGTGACCCAGTACTTC; cdr3_aa: CASSPIGGAGVTQYF
v_call: TRBV11-2; d_call: TRBD1; j_call: TRBJ1-1; clone_size: .; cdr3_nt: TGTGCCAGCAGCTTATCGGCGGGACAGGGTGTGACTGAAGCTTTCTTT; cdr3_aa: CASSLSAGQGVTEAFF
v_call: TRBV19; d_call: .; j_call: TRBJ1-1; clone_size: .; cdr3_nt: TGTGCCAGTAGTTTTCGACACCCGAACACTGAAGCTTTCTTT; cdr3_aa: CASSFRHPNTEAFF
v_call: TRBV5-1; d_call: .; j_call: TRBJ2-1; clone_size: .; cdr3_nt: TGCGCCAGCAGGCCTACACCCGGGGTTGGGAATGAGCAGTTCTTC; cdr3_aa: CASRPTPGVGNEQFF
v_call: TRBV6-5; d_call: TRBD1; j_call: TRBJ1-2; clone_size: .; cdr3_nt: TGTGCCAGCAGTTCTAGACAGGGTGCCTATGGCTACACCTTC; cdr3_aa: CASSSRQGAYGYTF
v_call: TRBV4-3; d_call: TRBD2; j_call: TRBJ2-1; clone_size: few; cdr3_nt: TGCGCCAGCAGCCCGGGACTAGCGTTTGGGGAGCAGTTCTTC; cdr3_aa: CASSPGLAFGEQFF
v_call: TRBV2; d_call: TRBD1; j_call: TRBJ2-7; clone_size: .; cdr3_nt: TGTGCCAGCAGCGGGACAGTCCCCTACGAGCAGTACTTC; cdr3_aa: CASSGTVPYEQYF
v_call: TRBV27; d_call: .; j_call: TRBJ1-3; clone_size: .; cdr3_nt: TGTGCCAGCAGTCTTTTTCCTCTCGGAAACACCATATATTTT; cdr3_aa: CASSLFPLGNTIYF
v_call: TRBV5-1; d_call: .; j_call: TRBJ2-3; clone_size: once; cdr3_nt: TGCGCCACCCGGGACACTGGGACCACAGATACGCAGTATTTT; cdr3_aa: CATRDTGTTDTQYF
v_call: TRBV19; d_call: .; j_call: TRBJ1-2; clone_size: few; cdr3_nt: TGTGCCAGTAGTATTGCAGCGAGCAGTTATGGCTACACCTTC; cdr3_aa: CASSIAASSYGYTF
v_call: TRBV30; d_call: .; j_call: TRBJ1-5; clone_size: .; cdr3_nt: TGTGCCTGGAGTGTAGGCGGTCTCAGCAATCAGCCCCAGCATTTT; cdr3_aa: CAWSVGGLSNQPQHF
v_call: TRBV9; d_call: TRBD1; j_call: TRBJ1-2; clone_size: .; cdr3_nt: TGTGCCAGCAGCCGCAGATTAGGGGGCGCGGATGGCTACACCTTC; cdr3_aa: CASSRRLGGADGYTF
v_call: TRBV7-6; d_call: .; j_call: TRBJ1-4; clone_size: .; cdr3_nt: TGTGCCAGCAGCCCGGCGGCAGGGTTGGAAAAACTGTTTTTT; cdr3_aa: CASSPAAGLEKLFF
v_call: TRBV10-3; d_call: .; j_call: TRBJ1-2; clone_size: .; cdr3_nt: TGTGCCATCAGTGAGCCACGGGGAAGAGATGGCTACACCTTC; cdr3_aa: CAISEPRGRDGYTF